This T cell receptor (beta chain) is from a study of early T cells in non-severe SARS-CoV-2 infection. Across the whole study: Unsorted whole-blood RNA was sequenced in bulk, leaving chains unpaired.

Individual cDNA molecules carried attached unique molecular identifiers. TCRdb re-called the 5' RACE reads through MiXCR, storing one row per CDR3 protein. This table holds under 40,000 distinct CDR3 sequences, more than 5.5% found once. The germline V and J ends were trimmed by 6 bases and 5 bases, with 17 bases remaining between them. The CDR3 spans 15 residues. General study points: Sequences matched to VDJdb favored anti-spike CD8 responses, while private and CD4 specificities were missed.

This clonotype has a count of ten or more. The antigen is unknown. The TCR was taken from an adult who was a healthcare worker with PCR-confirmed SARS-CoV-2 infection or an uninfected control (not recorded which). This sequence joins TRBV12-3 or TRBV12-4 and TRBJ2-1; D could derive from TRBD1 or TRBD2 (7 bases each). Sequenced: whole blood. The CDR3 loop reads CASRETGRGNNEQFF. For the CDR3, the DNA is TGTGCCAGCAGAGAGACAGGGAGGGGAAACAATGAGCAGTTCTTC.